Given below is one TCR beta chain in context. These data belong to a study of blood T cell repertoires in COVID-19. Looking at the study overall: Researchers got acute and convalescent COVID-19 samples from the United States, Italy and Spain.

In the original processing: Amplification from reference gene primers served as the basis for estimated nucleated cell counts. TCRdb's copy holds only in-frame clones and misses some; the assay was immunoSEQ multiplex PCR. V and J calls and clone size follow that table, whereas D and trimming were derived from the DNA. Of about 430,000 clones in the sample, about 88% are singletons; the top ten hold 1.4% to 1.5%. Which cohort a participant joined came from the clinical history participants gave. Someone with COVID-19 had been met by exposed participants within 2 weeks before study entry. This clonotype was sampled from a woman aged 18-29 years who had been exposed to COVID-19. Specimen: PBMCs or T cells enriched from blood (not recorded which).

The CDR3 region is CASSPGLAGSSEQFF. DNA of the CDR3: TGTGCCAGCTCACCGGGACTAGCGGGCTCGAGTGAGCAGTTCTTC. The chain joins TRBV18 to TRBJ2-1, with TRBD2 identical over 12 bases. CDR3 length equals 15 residues. Germline lookup yields CDR1 KGHSH and CDR2 LQKENI. J was trimmed by 9 bases and V by 3 bases; bases with no gene match: 6.